One and the same sample provided the 3 T cell receptor beta chains below, sequenced in a study of cytomegalovirus exposure and HLA in healthy donors. Assay: immunoSEQ multiplex PCR; the TCRdb copy retains only in-frame clones and omits some. The sample holds some 100,000 clones, about 91% seen once. The sample was PBMCs. These receptors all stem from a man between 18 and 35 years old in good health and CMV-seronegative.

The V and J genes are TRBV5-8 and TRBJ2-1; 7 bases map to TRBD1. The CDR3 contains 15 residues. The V and J ends lost 4 bases and 8 bases, in that order; junction bases with no gene match: 12. The germline CDR1 and CDR2 sequences are SGHTS and YDEGEE. This chain's CDR3 is CASSRGQVGLYEQFF. CDR3 in DNA: TGTGCCAGCAGCCGAGGACAGGTTGGTTTGTATGAGCAGTTCTTC.

The chain joins TRBV6-5 to TRBJ2-1, with 8 nucleotides matching TRBD2. Germline-derived CDR1 and CDR2 are MNHEY and SVGAGI. The V and J ends lost 2 bases and 4 bases, in that order; junction bases with no gene match: 7. CDR3 length: 16 amino acids. CDR3: CASSYRAGDEYNEQFF. The CDR3 DNA follows: TGTGCCAGCAGTTACCGAGCGGGAGACGAGTACAATGAGCAGTTCTTC.

The genes are TRBV19 and TRBJ2-3, with TRBD2 as a possible D gene (6 bases). CDR1 LNHDA and CDR2 SQIVND come from the germline V gene (reference sequence). Between the trimmed V and J ends, which lost 1 base and 1 base, there was a span of 6 bases. This CDR3 comprises 14 residues. CDR3: CASSIGGGTDTQYF. Here the CDR3 DNA reads TGTGCCAGTAGTATAGGGGGGGGCACAGATACGCAGTATTTT.